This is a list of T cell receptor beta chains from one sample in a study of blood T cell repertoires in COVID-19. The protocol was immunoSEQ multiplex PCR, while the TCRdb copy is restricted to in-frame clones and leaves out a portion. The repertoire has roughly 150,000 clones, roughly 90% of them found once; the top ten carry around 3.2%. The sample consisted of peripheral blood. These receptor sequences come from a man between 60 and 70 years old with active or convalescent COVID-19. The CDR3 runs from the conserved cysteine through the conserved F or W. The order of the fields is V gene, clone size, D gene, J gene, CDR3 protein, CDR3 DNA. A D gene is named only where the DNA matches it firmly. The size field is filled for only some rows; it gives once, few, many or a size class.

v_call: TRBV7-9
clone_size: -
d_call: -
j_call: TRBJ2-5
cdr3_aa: CASSSISGSETQYF
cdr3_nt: TGTGCCAGCAGCTCAATTAGCGGTTCAGAGACCCAGTACTTC

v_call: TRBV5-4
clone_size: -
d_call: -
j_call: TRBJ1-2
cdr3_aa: CASSLGGGSGAYGYTF
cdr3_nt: TGTGCCAGCAGCTTGGGCGGGGGGAGTGGGGCCTATGGCTACACCTTC

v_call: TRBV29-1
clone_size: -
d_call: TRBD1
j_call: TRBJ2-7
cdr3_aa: CSVETDRNYEQYF
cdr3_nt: TGCAGCGTTGAAACGGACAGGAACTACGAGCAGTACTTC

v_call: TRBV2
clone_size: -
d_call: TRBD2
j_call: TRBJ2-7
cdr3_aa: CASSEGAGVGARAF
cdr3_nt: TGTGCCAGCAGTGAAGGGGCGGGGGTAGGAGCAAGGGCCTTC

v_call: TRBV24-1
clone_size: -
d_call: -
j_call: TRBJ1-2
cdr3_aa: CATSAPGNYGYTF
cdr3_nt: TGTGCCACCAGTGCCCCAGGAAACTATGGCTACACCTTC

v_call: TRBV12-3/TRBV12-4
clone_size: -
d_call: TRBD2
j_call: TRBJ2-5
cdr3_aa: CASSLGGLETQYF
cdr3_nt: TGTGCCAGCAGTTTGGGAGGGTTAGAGACCCAGTACTTC

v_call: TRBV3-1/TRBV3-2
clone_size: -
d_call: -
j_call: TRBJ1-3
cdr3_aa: CASSQPSTSSGNTIYF
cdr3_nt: TGTGCCAGCAGCCAACCTTCCACTAGCTCTGGAAACACCATATATTTT

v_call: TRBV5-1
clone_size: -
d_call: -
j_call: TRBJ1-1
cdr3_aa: CASSLGQILNTEAFF
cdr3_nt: TGCGCCAGCAGCTTGGGACAGATCTTGAACACTGAAGCTTTCTTT

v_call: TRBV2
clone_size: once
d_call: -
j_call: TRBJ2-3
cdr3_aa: CASSEQGADTQYF
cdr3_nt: TGTGCCAGCAGTGAACAGGGCGCAGATACGCAGTATTTT

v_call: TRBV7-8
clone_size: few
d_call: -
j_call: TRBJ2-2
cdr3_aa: CASTPDSGVPTGELFF
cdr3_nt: TGTGCCAGCACTCCCGATTCGGGGGTTCCCACCGGGGAGCTGTTTTTT

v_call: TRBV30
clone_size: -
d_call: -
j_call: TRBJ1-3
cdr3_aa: CAWSRGKLSGNTIYF
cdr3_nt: TGTGCCTGGAGTCGGGGAAAGCTCTCTGGAAACACCATATATTTT

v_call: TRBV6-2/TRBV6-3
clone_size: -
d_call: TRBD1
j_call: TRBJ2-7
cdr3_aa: CASSYLATGVRYEQYF
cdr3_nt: TGTGCCAGCAGTTACCTGGCGACAGGGGTACGCTACGAGCAGTACTTC

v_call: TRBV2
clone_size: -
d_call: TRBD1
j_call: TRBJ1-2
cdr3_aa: CAITPTTGVGYTF
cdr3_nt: TGTGCCATCACACCGACGACAGGGGTAGGCTACACCTTC

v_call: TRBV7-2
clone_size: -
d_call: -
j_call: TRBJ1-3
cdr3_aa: CASSLGGLDSGNTIYF
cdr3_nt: TGTGCCAGCAGCTTAGGGGGCCTCGACTCTGGAAACACCATATATTTT

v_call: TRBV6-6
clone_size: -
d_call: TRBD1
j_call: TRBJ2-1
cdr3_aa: CASSLSGTGPNNEQFF
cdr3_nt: TGTGCCAGCAGCCTATCAGGGACAGGACCAAACAATGAGCAGTTCTTC

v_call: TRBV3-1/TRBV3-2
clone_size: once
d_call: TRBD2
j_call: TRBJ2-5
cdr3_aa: CASSQTGTSERKTQYF
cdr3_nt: TGTGCCAGCAGCCAGACCGGGACTAGCGAGCGAAAGACCCAGTACTTC

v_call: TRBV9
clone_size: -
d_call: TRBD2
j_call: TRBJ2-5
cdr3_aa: CASSVGLAGVGETQYF
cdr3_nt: TGTGCCAGCAGCGTAGGACTAGCGGGAGTGGGAGAGACCCAGTACTTC

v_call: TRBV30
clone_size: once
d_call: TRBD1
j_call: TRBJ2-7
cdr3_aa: CAWHPGQGLYEQYF
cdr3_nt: TGTGCCTGGCATCCGGGACAGGGACTATACGAGCAGTACTTC

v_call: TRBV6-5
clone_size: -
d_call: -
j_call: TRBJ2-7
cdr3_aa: CAGGDGDTYEQYF
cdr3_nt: TGTGCCGGGGGGGATGGGGACACATACGAGCAGTACTTC

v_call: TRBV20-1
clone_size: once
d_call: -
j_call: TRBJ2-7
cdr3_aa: CSAPGQPEQYF
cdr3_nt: TGCAGTGCCCCCGGACAGCCCGAGCAGTACTTC

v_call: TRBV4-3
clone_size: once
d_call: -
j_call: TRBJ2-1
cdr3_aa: CASSQDSGSSYNEQFF
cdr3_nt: TGCGCCAGCAGCCAAGATTCGGGAAGCTCCTACAATGAGCAGTTCTTC

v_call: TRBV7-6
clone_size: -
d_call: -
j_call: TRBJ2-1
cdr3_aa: CASSLAGGSNEQFF
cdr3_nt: TGTGCCAGCAGCTTAGCGGGAGGTTCCAATGAGCAGTTCTTC

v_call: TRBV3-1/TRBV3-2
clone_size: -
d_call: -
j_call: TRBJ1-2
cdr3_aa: CASSQGETAYGYTF
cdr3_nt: TGTGCCAGCAGCCAAGGGGAGACGGCATATGGCTACACCTTC

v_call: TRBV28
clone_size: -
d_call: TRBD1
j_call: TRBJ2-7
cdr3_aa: CASSPPSGQVAYEQYF
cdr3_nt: TGTGCCAGCAGTCCGCCCTCCGGACAGGTAGCCTACGAGCAGTACTTC

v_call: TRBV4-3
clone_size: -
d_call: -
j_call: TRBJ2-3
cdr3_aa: CASSTGTFRTDTQYF
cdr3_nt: TGCGCCAGCAGCACCGGGACTTTCCGCACAGATACGCAGTATTTT

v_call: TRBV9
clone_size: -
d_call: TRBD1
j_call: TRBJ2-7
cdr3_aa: CASSDPGQTNF
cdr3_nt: TGTGCCAGCAGCGACCCGGGACAGACAAACTTC

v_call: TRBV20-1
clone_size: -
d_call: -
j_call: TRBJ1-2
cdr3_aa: CSGSANYGYTF
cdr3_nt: TGCAGTGGTTCCGCTAACTATGGCTACACCTTC

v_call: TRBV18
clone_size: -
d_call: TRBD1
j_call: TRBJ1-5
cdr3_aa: CASSPAGGGNQPQHF
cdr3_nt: TGTGCCAGCTCACCAGCAGGGGGCGGGAATCAGCCCCAGCATTTT

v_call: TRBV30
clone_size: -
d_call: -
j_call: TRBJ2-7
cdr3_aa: CAWSPGYEQYF
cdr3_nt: TGTGCCTGGAGTCCAGGGTACGAGCAGTACTTC

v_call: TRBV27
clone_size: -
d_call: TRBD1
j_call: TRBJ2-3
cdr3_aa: CASSSGQGARWDTQYF
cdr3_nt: TGTGCCAGCAGTAGCGGACAGGGGGCTAGATGGGATACGCAGTATTTT

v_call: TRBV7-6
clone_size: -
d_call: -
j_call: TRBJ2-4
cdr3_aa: CASSPGGGYKDIQYF
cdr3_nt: TGTGCCAGCAGCCCAGGCGGGGGCTATAAGGACATTCAGTACTTC

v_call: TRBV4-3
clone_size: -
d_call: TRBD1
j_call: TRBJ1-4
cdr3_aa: CASSLARTGTQATNEKLFF
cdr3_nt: TGCGCCAGCAGCCTAGCCCGGACAGGGACACAGGCAACTAATGAAAAACTGTTTTTT

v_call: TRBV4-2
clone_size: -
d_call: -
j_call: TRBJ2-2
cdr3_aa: CASSQDLSGTHTGELFF
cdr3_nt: TGTGCCAGCAGCCAAGATCTATCGGGGACTCACACCGGGGAGCTGTTTTTT

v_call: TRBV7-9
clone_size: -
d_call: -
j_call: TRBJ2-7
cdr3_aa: CASSLSYEQYF
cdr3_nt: TGTGCCAGCTCCCTGAGTTATGAGCAGTACTTC

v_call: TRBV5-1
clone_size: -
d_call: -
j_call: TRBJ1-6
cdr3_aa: CASSLGPFYNSPLHF
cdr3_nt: TGCGCCAGCAGCTTGGGTCCCTTCTATAATTCACCCCTCCACTTT

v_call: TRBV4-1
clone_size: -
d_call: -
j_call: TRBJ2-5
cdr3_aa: CASSQGQSGTQYF
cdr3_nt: TGCGCCAGCAGCCAAGGGCAGTCGGGGACCCAGTACTTC

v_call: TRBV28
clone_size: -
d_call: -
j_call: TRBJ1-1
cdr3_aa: CASREIGRGQNTEAFF
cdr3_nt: TGTGCCAGCAGGGAGATCGGCAGGGGACAGAACACTGAAGCTTTCTTT

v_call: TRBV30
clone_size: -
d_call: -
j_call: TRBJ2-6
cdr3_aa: CAWSVRLGSGANVLTF
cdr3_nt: TGTGCCTGGAGTGTACGACTAGGGTCTGGGGCCAACGTCCTGACTTTC

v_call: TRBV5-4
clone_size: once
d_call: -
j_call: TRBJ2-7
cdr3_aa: CASSFDRSHEQYF
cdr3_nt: TGTGCCAGCAGCTTTGACAGATCCCACGAGCAGTACTTC

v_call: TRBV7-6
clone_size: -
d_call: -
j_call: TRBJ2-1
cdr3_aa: CASSTEPREEQFF
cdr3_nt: TGTGCCAGCAGCACCGAGCCTAGGGAGGAGCAGTTCTTC

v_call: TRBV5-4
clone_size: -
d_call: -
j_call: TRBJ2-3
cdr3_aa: CASSLDLASADTQYF
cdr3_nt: TGTGCCAGCAGCTTGGATCTAGCGTCGGCAGATACGCAGTATTTT

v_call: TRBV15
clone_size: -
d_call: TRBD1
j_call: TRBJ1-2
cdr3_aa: CATSREGVTGGYGYTF
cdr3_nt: TGTGCCACCAGCAGAGAGGGGGTCACAGGGGGTTATGGCTACACCTTC